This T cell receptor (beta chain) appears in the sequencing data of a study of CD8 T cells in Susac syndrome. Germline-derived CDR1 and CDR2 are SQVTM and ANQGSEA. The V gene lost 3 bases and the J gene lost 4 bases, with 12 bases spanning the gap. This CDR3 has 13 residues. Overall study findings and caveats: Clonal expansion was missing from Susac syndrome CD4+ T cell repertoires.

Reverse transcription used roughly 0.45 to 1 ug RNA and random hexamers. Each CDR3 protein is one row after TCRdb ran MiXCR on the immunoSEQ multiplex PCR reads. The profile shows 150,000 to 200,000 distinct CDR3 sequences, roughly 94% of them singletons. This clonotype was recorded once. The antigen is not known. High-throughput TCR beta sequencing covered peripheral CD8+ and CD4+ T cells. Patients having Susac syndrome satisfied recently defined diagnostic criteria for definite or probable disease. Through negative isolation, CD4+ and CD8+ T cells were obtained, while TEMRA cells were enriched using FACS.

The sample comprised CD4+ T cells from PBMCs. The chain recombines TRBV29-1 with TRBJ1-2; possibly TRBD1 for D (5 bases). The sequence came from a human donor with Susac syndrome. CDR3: CSVEPGGSYGYTF. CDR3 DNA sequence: TGCAGCGTTGAGCCCGGGGGGAGCTATGGCTACACCTTC. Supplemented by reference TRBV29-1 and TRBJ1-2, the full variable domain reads SAVISQKPSRDICQRGTSLTIQCQVDSQVTMMFWYRQQPGQSLTLIATANQGSEATYESGFVIDKFPISRPNLTFSTLTVSNMSPEDSSIYLCSVEPGGSYGYTFGSGTRLTVV.